The entry below describes one T cell receptor beta chain. Its cognate antigen is unknown. The data belong to a study of OX40 agonist ivuxolimab in advanced cancers. On the study more broadly: Participants, 75% to 90% male, averaged around 64 years of age, ranging from about 20 to 79.

Clones were read by immunoSEQ multiplex PCR, and TCRdb kept only the in-frame ones, dropping some. The sample yields nearly 60,000 clones, 80% to 90% seen once. V lost 4 bases and J lost 0; bases outside the gene matches: 9. This CDR3 is 17 amino acids long. CDR1 is SEHNR and CDR2 is FQNEAQ in the germline V gene (reference sequence). Study outcomes and limitations: CD4+ T cells averaged fewer expanded clones than CD8+ T cells.

Material: CD4+ or CD8+ T cells sorted from blood, obtained in a trial of the OX40 agonist ivuxolimab. The chain links TRBV7-9 to TRBJ2-1; TRBD2 matches 7 bases. The TCR originated in an adult with an advanced solid tumor such as melanoma, head and neck, liver or kidney cancer. CDR3 sequence (DNA): TGTGCCAGCAGCTCCCGCAGCGGGACCAGCTCCTACAATGAGCAGTTCTTC. This encodes CASSSRSGTSSYNEQFF.